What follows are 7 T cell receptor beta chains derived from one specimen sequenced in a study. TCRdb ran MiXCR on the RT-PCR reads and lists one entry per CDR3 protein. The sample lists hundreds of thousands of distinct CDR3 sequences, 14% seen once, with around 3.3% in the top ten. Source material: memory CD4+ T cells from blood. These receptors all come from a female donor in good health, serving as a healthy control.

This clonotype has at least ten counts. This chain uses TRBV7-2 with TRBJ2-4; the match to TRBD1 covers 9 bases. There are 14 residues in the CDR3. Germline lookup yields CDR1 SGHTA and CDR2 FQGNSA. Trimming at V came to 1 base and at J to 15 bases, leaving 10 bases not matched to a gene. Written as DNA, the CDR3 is TGTGCCAGCAGCTTAGAGGGACAGGGAGGTGTTCGGTACTTC. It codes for CASSLEGQGGVRYF.

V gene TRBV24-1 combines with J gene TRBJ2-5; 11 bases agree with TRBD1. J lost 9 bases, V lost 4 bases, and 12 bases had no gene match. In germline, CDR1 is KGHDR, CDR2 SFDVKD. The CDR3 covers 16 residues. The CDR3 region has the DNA TGTGCCACCAGTGAAGCGGGACAGGGGGATAATCAGCCCCAGTACTTC. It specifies CATSEAGQGDNQPQYF.

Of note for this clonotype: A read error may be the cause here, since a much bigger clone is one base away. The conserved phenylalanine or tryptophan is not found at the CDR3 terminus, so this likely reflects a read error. For the CDR3, the DNA is TGTGCCACCAGTCAACTAGCGGGAGGATACAATGAGCAGTTCCTC. This translates into CATSQLAGGYNEQFL. The rearrangement uses TRBV24-1 and TRBJ2-1; 12 nucleotides agree with TRBD2. Germline V gene lookup returns CDR1 KGHDR and CDR2 SFDVKD. The CDR3 length is 15 residues. V lost 6 bases and J lost 4; bases outside the gene matches: 3.

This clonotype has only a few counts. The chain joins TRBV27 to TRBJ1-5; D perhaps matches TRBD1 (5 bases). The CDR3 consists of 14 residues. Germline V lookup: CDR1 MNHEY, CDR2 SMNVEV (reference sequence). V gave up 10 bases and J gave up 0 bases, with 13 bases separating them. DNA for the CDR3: TGTGCCACTAGGGGAGCCCATAGCAATCAGCCCCAGCATTTT. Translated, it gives CATRGAHSNQPQHF.

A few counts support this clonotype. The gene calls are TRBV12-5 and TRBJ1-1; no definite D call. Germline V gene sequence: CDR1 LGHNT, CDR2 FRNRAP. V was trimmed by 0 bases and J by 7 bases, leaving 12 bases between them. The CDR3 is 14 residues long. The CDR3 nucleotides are TGTGCTAGTGGTTTGGTACCCTGGCGGGGTGAAGCTTTCTTT. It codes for CASGLVPWRGEAFF.

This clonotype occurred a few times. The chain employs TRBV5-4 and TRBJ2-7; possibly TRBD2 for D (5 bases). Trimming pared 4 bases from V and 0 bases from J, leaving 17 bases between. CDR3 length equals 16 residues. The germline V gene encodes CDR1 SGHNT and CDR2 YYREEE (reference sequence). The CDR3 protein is CASSPRSGLSSYEQYF. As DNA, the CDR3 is TGTGCCAGCAGCCCGCGGAGCGGTTTGAGCTCCTACGAGCAGTACTTC.

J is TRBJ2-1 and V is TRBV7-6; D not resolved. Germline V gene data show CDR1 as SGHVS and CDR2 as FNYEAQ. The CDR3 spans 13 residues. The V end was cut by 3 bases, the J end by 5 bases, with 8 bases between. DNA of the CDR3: TGTGCCAGCAGCTTCTTAACTCACAATGAGCAGTTCTTC. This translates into CASSFLTHNEQFF.